The 28 T cell receptor beta chains listed next were all sequenced from one sample in a study of cytomegalovirus exposure and HLA in healthy donors. The PCR ran on 60 Vbeta and 13 Jbeta primers. Using immunoSEQ multiplex PCR, the repertoire was profiled, and TCRdb retains in-frame clones only, with some absent. The repertoire has more than 100,000 clones, 75% to 90% of them found once; the top ten carry 2% to 2.5%. Input material: PBMCs. These receptors were obtained from a man aged 25 to 40 in good health and CMV-seronegative.

The rearrangement uses TRBV10-3 and TRBJ1-1; D is uncertain. The CDR3 is 15 residues long. Per the germline V gene, CDR1 is ENHRY and CDR2 is SYGVKD. The germline V and J ends were trimmed by 3 bases and 7 bases, with 18 bases remaining between them. CDR3 residues: CAISDLGGRSGEAFF. For the CDR3, the DNA is TGTGCCATCAGTGACCTAGGCGGGCGTTCAGGTGAAGCTTTCTTT.

The chain joins TRBV7-9 to TRBJ1-1, with TRBD1 as a possible D gene (6 bases). Germline V gene data show CDR1 as SEHNR and CDR2 as FQNEAQ (reference sequence). The CDR3 is 13 residues long. V was shortened by 3 bases and J by 11 bases, with 16 bases between the two germline ends. The CDR3 coding sequence is TGTGCCAGCAGCTTCCCCAACAGGGATTTCGCTTTCTTT. Protein product: CASSFPNRDFAFF.

The V and J genes are TRBV5-1 and TRBJ2-1; 12 positions agree with TRBD2. Germline CDR1 SGHRS, CDR2 YFSETQ. The CDR3 loop spans 16 amino acids. The V gene end was trimmed by 2 bases and the J gene end by 5 bases; junction bases not matched to a gene: 5. CDR3 sequence: CASSLMTSGGNNEQFF. CDR3 nucleotides: TGCGCCAGCAGCTTAATGACTAGCGGGGGCAACAATGAGCAGTTCTTC.

The chain combines TRBV7-2 with TRBJ2-5; D gene ambiguous. The germline V gene encodes CDR1 SGHTA and CDR2 FQGNSA. Deletions cut 1 base from V and 4 bases from J, with 7 bases between. The CDR3 has 13 amino acids. The chain's CDR3 is CASSLDPVETQYF. CDR3 coding DNA: TGTGCCAGCAGCTTAGATCCCGTAGAGACCCAGTACTTC.

This clone has a handful of counts. The chain employs TRBV2 and TRBJ1-1, with a weak D call TRBD1 (6 bases). V was trimmed by 0 bases and J by 4 bases, leaving 9 bases between them. The germline CDR1 and CDR2 sequences are SNHLY and FYNNEI. The CDR3 has 14 amino acids. CDR3 sequence: CASSEALGGTEAFF. The CDR3 region has the DNA TGTGCCAGCAGTGAAGCGCTAGGGGGCACTGAAGCTTTCTTT.

This chain connects TRBV5-6 to TRBJ2-7; 7 bases align to TRBD1. The CDR3 extends over 16 amino acids. The J segment lost 4 bases and the V segment lost 3 bases, leaving 13 bases of the junction unmatched. The V gene's germline CDR1 is SGHDT and CDR2 YYEEEE. As DNA, the CDR3 is TGTGCCAGCAGCTCGACGGGACAGTTATTAGCTTACGAGCAGTACTTC. It translates to CASSSTGQLLAYEQYF.

The chain is built from TRBV5-6 and TRBJ2-3; TRBD2 matches 7 bases. The V gene end was trimmed by 0 bases and the J gene end by 1 base; junction bases not matched to a gene: 5. The CDR3 spans 16 residues. The germline gives CDR1 SGHDT, CDR2 YYEEEE. Here the CDR3 reads CASSLVGRGGTDTQYF. CDR3 bases: TGTGCCAGCAGCTTGGTCGGCCGGGGGGGCACAGATACGCAGTATTTT.

This chain connects TRBV7-2 to TRBJ1-1, with D possibly being TRBD1 (6 bases). The CDR3 is made up of 14 amino acids. Per germline, CDR1 SGHTA and CDR2 FQGNSA. Trimming removed 5 bases from V and 3 bases from J, with 13 bases in between. CDR3 amino acids: CASSARRQDTEAFF. The CDR3 coding sequence is TGTGCCAGCAGCGCACGTCGACAGGACACTGAAGCTTTCTTT.

In the case of this clone: One junction end disagrees with the germline gene, perhaps due to a read error. The chain employs TRBV7-8 and TRBJ2-4, with D maybe TRBD1 (5 bases). Germline-derived CDR1 and CDR2 are SGHVS and FQNEAQ. This CDR3 is 18 amino acids long. CDR3 DNA sequence: TGTGCCAGCAGCTTAGCGACATGGAGTTTTGAGGACAAAAACAGTCAGTACTTC. Encoded protein: CASSLATWSFEDKNSQYF.

The gene calls are TRBV27 and TRBJ2-2, with 9 nucleotides matching TRBD1. After removal of 9 bases from V and 6 bases from J, the junction contained 8 bases not matched to a gene. The CDR3 runs 14 residues. Germline assignment: CDR1 MNHEY and CDR2 SMNVEV (reference sequence). CDR3 in DNA: TGTGCCAGTGCAGGGACAGGGAGGGCCGGGGAGCTGTTTTTT. It translates to CASAGTGRAGELFF.

This rearrangement joins TRBV14 to TRBJ2-6; a possible D gene is TRBD2 (5 bases). Looked up from germline, CDR1 is SGHDN and CDR2 is FVKESK. The CDR3 covers 19 residues. The germline V and J ends were trimmed by 1 base and 2 bases, with 18 bases remaining between them. The CDR3 DNA reads as TGTGCCAGCAGCCAAGGGGGTCATGGACTGCCTACTGGGGCCAACGTCCTGACTTTC. Translated, it gives CASSQGGHGLPTGANVLTF.

The chain links TRBV7-7 to TRBJ2-7; D gene unclear. V dropped 1 base and J dropped 7 bases, with 11 bases sitting between them. The germline V gene encodes CDR1 SSHAT and CDR2 FNYEAQ (reference sequence). This CDR3 is built from 13 residues. DNA for the CDR3: TGTGCCAGCAGCTTAGGGGTGAGCGCTGAGCAGTACTTC. This sequence encodes CASSLGVSAEQYF. Combining the CDR3 with reference TRBV7-7 and TRBJ2-7 gives the whole variable domain GAGVSQSPRYKVTKRGQDVTLRCDPISSHATLYWYQQALGQGPEFLTYFNYEAQPDKSGLPSDRFSAERPEGSISTLTIQRTEQRDSAMYRCASSLGVSAEQYFGPGTRLTVT.

The gene calls are TRBV5-6 and TRBJ2-7, with 11 bases identical to TRBD2. CDR3 length: 14 residues. Germline V gives CDR1 SGHDT, CDR2 YYEEEE. Germline trimming cut 3 bases from V and 4 bases from J; bases unmatched to any gene: 3. Written as DNA, the CDR3 is TGTGCCAGCAGCTCAACTAGCGGGGGATACGAGCAGTACTTC. This encodes CASSSTSGGYEQYF.

A few counts support this clone. The rearrangement uses TRBV5-4 and TRBJ2-7; the match to TRBD1 covers 7 bases. V lost 6 bases and J lost 4; bases outside the gene matches: 13. The V gene's germline CDR1 is SGHNT and CDR2 YYREEE (reference sequence). The CDR3 loop spans 15 amino acids. The CDR3 region is CASTPRQGWPYEQYF. The CDR3 DNA reads as TGTGCCAGCACCCCAAGACAGGGTTGGCCTTACGAGCAGTACTTC.

J is TRBJ1-6 and V is TRBV5-1; D unresolved. The CDR3 covers 14 residues. The ends were cut back, 5 bases at V and 3 bases at J, with 9 bases in the middle. Looked up from germline, CDR1 is SGHRS and CDR2 is YFSETQ. The CDR3 bases are TGCGCCAGCAGTTCTGAGGTCTATAATTCACCCCTCCACTTT. Residues: CASSSEVYNSPLHF.

This clone was picked up a small number of times. This rearrangement joins TRBV7-9 to TRBJ1-4; D not resolved. This CDR3 is 17 amino acids long. Trimming cost V 4 bases and J 3 bases, with 18 bases left between them. Germline CDR1 is SEHNR and CDR2 is FQNEAQ (reference sequence). The CDR3 here is CASSSPARGRSNEKLFF. In DNA, the CDR3 is TGTGCCAGCAGCTCGCCTGCGAGAGGGCGGTCTAATGAAAAACTGTTTTTT.

The J gene is TRBJ1-2, the V gene TRBV19, with TRBD1 matching over 7 bases. The V segment lost 1 base and the J segment 3 bases; nucleotides outside the gene matches: 5. Per germline, CDR1 LNHDA and CDR2 SQIVND (reference sequence). This CDR3 spans 15 amino acids. The DNA for the CDR3 is TGTGCCAGTAGTATAGCTCCACAGGGGTACTATGGCTACACCTTC. Amino acids: CASSIAPQGYYGYTF. Using reference TRBV19 and TRBJ1-2 for the parts outside the CDR3, the full variable domain is DGGITQSPKYLFRKEGQNVTLSCEQNLNHDAMYWYRQDPGQGLRLIYYSQIVNDFQKGDIAEGYSVSREKKESFPLTVTSAQKNPTAFYLCASSIAPQGYYGYTFGSGTRLTVV.

This chain links TRBV4-3 with TRBJ2-3; no reliable D call. The CDR3 is made up of 16 amino acids. Germline V gene sequence: CDR1 LGHNA, CDR2 YSLEER. The germline V and J ends were trimmed by 0 bases and 1 base, with 11 bases remaining between them. The CDR3 here is CASSQDRQLGTDTQYF. For the CDR3, the DNA is TGCGCCAGCAGCCAAGATAGGCAGCTAGGCACAGATACGCAGTATTTT.

This clone was detected a few times. This sequence joins TRBV28 and TRBJ2-7; a possible D gene is TRBD2 (5 bases). The CDR3 runs to 16 residues. Germline V CDR1 and CDR2: MDHEN, SYDVKM. The V end was cut by 5 bases, the J end by 1 base, with 18 bases between. The CDR3 protein is CASSNKGNTRSYEQYF. CDR3 nucleotides: TGTGCCAGCAGTAATAAGGGTAATACTAGATCCTACGAGCAGTACTTC.

The chain couples TRBV5-8 to TRBJ1-6; D unresolved. CDR3 length: 16 amino acids. V lost 0 bases and J 4 bases, leaving 11 bases between the germline ends. Germline V gives CDR1 SGHTS, CDR2 YDEGEE. This CDR3 is CASSLDPAVYNSPLHF. DNA of the CDR3: TGTGCCAGCAGCTTGGACCCGGCGGTATATAATTCACCCCTCCACTTT.

The J gene is TRBJ2-1, the V gene TRBV7-9; TRBD2 might be the D (7 bases). The CDR3 sequence is 17 residues long. CDR1 and CDR2 from the germline V gene are SEHNR and FQNEAQ (reference sequence). Trimming removed 4 bases from V and 8 bases from J, with 24 bases in between. CDR3 sequence reads: CASSSPILGGGKHEQFF. The CDR3 coding sequence is TGTGCCAGCAGCTCCCCCATCTTGGGGGGGGGCAAACATGAGCAGTTCTTC.

The chain joins TRBV7-2 to TRBJ1-3; D not resolved. Trimming removed 5 bases at V and 0 bases at J, with 8 bases between. Germline-derived CDR1 and CDR2 are SGHTA and FQGNSA. The CDR3 has 14 amino acids. The CDR3 bases are TGTGCCAGCAGCGCTGGAGGCTCTGGAAACACCATATATTTT. Amino acids: CASSAGGSGNTIYF.

The chain joins TRBV7-2 to TRBJ1-2, with 10 bases fitting TRBD1. Losses at the gene ends were 8 bases for V and 4 bases for J; bases not matched to a gene: 10. CDR1 is SGHTA and CDR2 is FQGNSA in the germline V gene. This CDR3 is 15 amino acids long. The CDR3 protein is CASVLTGGASYGYTF. DNA of the CDR3: TGTGCCAGCGTACTGACAGGGGGCGCATCCTATGGCTACACCTTC.

This clone occurred a few times. The chain is built from TRBV27 and TRBJ2-7; 7 bases fit TRBD2. The J segment lost 3 bases and the V segment lost 6 bases, leaving 11 bases of the junction unmatched. Germline CDR1 and CDR2: MNHEY and SMNVEV (reference sequence). The CDR3 sequence is 15 residues long. Written as DNA, the CDR3 is TGTGCCAGCAGCCTCGAACTAGCGAGCCACTACGAGCAGTACTTC. Encoded protein: CASSLELASHYEQYF.

The V and J genes are TRBV29-1 and TRBJ2-1; perhaps TRBD2 as D (5 bases). This CDR3 is built from 15 residues. V shed 1 base and J shed 0 bases, with 10 bases lying between them. Germline V CDR1 and CDR2: SQVTM, ANQGSEA. CDR3 bases: TGCAGCGTTGAAGGCTGGGAGAGCTCCTACAATGAGCAGTTCTTC. As protein: CSVEGWESSYNEQFF.

The rearrangement uses TRBV18 and TRBJ2-2; tentatively, D is TRBD1 (5 bases). The CDR3 contains 15 residues. In germline, CDR1 is KGHSH, CDR2 LQKENI. The ends were cut back, 2 bases at V and 6 bases at J, with 13 bases in the middle. The CDR3 DNA reads as TGTGCCAGCTCACCAATCCCAGGGCGGTCCGGGGAGCTGTTTTTT. The encoded protein is CASSPIPGRSGELFF.

The chain links TRBV30 to TRBJ2-5, with TRBD1 identical over 9 bases. Trimming took 6 bases from V and 5 from J; bases not matched to a gene: 7. From germline, CDR1 is GTSNPN and CDR2 SVGIG (reference sequence). The CDR3 contains 13 residues. DNA for the CDR3: TGTGCCTGCCGGACAGGGGCCCGGGAGACCCAGTACTTC. Protein sequence: CACRTGARETQYF.

The genes are TRBV28 and TRBJ1-5; a weak D match, TRBD1 (6 bases). The CDR3 runs to 16 residues. V was clipped by 2 bases and J by 7 bases, with 18 bases between them. Germline-derived CDR1 and CDR2 are MDHEN and SYDVKM. DNA of the CDR3: TGTGCCAGCAGTTTAGGCCCGGGGGGGGCATGGCAGCCCCAGCATTTT. As protein: CASSLGPGGAWQPQHF.